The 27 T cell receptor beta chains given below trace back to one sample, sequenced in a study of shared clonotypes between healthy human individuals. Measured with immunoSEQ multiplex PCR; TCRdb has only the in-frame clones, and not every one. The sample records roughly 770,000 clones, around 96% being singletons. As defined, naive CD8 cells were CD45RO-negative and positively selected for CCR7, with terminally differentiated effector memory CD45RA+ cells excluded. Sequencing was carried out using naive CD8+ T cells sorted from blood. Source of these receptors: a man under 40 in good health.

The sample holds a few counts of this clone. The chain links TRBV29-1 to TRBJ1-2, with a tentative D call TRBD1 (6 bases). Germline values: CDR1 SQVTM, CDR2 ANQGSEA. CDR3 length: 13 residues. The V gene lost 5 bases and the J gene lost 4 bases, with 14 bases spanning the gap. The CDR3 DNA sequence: TGCAGCGTTTTCCAGGGGATTCTCTATGGCTACACCTTC. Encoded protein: CSVFQGILYGYTF.

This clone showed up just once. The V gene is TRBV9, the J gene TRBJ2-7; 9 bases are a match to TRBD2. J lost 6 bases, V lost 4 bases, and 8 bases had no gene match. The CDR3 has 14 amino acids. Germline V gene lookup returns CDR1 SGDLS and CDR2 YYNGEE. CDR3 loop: CASSSGTSSGEQYF. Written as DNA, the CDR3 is TGTGCCAGCAGCTCCGGGACTAGCAGTGGCGAGCAGTACTTC.

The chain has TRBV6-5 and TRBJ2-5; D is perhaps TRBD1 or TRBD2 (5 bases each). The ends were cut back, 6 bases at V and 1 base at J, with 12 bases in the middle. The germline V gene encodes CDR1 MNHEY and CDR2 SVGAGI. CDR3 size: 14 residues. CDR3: CASSPEGPQETQYF. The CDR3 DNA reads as TGTGCCAGCAGCCCCGAGGGGCCCCAAGAGACCCAGTACTTC.

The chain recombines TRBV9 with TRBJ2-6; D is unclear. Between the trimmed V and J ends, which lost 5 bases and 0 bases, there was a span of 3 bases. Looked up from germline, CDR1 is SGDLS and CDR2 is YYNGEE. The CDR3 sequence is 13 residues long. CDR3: CASSDSGANVLTF. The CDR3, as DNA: TGTGCCAGCAGTGACTCTGGGGCCAACGTCCTGACTTTC. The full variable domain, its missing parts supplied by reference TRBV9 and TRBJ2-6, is DSGVTQTPKHLITATGQRVTLRCSPRSGDLSVYWYQQSLDQGLQFLIQYYNGEERAKGNILERFSAQQFPDLHSELNLSSLELGDSALYFCASSDSGANVLTFGAGSRLTVL.

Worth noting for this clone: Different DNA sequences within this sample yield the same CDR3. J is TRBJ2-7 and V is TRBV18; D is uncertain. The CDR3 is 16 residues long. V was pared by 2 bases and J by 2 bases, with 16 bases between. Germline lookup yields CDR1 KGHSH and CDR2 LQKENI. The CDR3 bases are TGTGCCAGCTCACCAGACGACGGTCCGGCGACCTACGAGCAGTACTTC. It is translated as CASSPDDGPATYEQYF.

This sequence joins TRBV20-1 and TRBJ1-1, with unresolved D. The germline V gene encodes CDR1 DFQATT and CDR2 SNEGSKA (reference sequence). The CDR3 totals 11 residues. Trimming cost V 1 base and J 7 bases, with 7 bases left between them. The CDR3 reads CSARAGIEAFF. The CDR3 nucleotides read TGCAGTGCTAGAGCCGGTATTGAAGCTTTCTTT.

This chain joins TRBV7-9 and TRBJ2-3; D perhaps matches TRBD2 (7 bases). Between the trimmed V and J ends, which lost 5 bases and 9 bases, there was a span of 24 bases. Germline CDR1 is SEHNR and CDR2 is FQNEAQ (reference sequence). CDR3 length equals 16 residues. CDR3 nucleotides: TGTGCCAGCAGCCAGGGGCGGGAGAAGCTTGGGCGGACGCAGTATTTT. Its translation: CASSQGREKLGRTQYF.

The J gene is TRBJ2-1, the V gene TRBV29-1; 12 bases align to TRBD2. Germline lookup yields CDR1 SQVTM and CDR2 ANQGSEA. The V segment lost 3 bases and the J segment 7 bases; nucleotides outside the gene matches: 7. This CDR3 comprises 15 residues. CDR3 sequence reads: CSVETTGTSGNEQFF. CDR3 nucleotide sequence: TGCAGCGTTGAGACAACCGGGACTAGCGGGAATGAGCAGTTCTTC.

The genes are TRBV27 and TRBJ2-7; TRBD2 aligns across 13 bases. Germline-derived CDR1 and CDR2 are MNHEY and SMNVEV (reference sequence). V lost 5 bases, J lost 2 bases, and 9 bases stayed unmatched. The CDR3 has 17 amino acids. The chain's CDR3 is CASSHVTGTSGTYEQYF. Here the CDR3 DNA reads TGTGCCAGCAGTCACGTTACAGGGACTAGCGGGACCTACGAGCAGTACTTC.

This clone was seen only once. As DNA, the CDR3 is TGTGCCATCAGTGAGTCTACAGAGGCCCTGAACACTGAAGCTTTCTTT. Protein sequence: CAISESTEALNTEAFF. This chain joins TRBV10-3 and TRBJ1-1; the D is unclear. Germline V CDR1 and CDR2: ENHRY, SYGVKD. The CDR3 runs to 16 residues. Trimming stripped 0 bases from V and 0 bases from J, with 11 bases between.

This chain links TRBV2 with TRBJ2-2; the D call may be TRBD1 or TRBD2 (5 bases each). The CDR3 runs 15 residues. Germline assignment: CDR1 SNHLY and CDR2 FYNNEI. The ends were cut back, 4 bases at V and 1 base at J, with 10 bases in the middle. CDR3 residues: CASSGDGKNTGELFF. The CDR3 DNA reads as TGTGCCAGCAGTGGGGACGGGAAGAACACCGGGGAGCTGTTTTTT.

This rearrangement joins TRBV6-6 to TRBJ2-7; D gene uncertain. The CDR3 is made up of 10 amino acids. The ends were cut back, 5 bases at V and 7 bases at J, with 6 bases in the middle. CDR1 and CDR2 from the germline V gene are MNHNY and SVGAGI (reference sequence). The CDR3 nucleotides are TGTGCCAGCAGTCCCGATGAGCAGTACTTC. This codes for CASSPDEQYF.

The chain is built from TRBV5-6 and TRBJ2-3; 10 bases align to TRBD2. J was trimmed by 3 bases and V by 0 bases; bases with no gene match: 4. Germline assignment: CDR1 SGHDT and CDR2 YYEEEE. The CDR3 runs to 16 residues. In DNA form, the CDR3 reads TGTGCCAGCAGCTTGGCCCTAGCGGGAGTAACAGATACGCAGTATTTT. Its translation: CASSLALAGVTDTQYF.

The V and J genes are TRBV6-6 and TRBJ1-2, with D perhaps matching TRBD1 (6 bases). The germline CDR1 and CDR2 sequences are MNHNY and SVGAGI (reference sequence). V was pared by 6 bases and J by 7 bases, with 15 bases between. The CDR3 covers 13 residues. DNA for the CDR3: TGTGCCAGCAGGAAGGGGGTGGAGGTTGGCTACACCTTC. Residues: CASRKGVEVGYTF.

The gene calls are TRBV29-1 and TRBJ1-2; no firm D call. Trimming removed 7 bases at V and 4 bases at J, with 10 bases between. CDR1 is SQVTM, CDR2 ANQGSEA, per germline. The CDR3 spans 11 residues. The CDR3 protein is CSDMDGYGYTF. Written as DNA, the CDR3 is TGCAGCGACATGGACGGCTATGGCTACACCTTC.

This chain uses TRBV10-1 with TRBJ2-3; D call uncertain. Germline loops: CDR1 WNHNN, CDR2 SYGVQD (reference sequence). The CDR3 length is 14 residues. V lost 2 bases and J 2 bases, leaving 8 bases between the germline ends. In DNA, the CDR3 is TGCGCCAGCAGTGAGGAGGCGAACACAGATACGCAGTATTTT. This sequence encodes CASSEEANTDTQYF.

CDR3 DNA: TGTGCCAGCAGCTTAGGGAGCAGGCGGCCCGGGGAGCTGTTTTTT. Protein: CASSLGSRRPGELFF. The chain has TRBV7-2 and TRBJ2-2; D is ambiguous. This CDR3 region has 15 residues. Germline V lookup: CDR1 SGHTA, CDR2 FQGNSA. Trimming removed 1 base from V and 6 bases from J, with 12 bases in between.

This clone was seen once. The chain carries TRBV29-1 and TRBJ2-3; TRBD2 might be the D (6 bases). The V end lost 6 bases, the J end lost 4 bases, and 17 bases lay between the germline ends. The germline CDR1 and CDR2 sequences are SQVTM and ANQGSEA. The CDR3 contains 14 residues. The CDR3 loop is CSVDSGTLSDTQYF. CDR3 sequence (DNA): TGCAGCGTGGATTCCGGGACTCTCTCAGATACGCAGTATTTT.

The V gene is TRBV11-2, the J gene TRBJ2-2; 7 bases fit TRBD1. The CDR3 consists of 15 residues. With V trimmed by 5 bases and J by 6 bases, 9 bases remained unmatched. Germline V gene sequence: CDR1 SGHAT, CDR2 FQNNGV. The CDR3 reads CASSPRTGRPGELFF. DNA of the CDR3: TGTGCCAGCAGCCCCCGGACAGGTCGACCCGGGGAGCTGTTTTTT.

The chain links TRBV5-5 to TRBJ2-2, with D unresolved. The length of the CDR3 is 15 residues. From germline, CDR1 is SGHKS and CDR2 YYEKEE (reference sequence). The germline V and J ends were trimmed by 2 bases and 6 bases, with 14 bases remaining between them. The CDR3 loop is CASSFRDWESGELFF. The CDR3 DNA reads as TGTGCCAGCAGCTTCCGTGATTGGGAATCCGGGGAGCTGTTTTTT.

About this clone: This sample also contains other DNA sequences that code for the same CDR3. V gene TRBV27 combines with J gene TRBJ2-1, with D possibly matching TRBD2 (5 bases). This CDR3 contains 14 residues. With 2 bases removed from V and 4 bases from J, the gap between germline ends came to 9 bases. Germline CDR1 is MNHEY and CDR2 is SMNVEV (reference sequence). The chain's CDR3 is CASSLPGLYNEQFF. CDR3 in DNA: TGTGCCAGCAGTTTACCCGGACTTTACAATGAGCAGTTCTTC.

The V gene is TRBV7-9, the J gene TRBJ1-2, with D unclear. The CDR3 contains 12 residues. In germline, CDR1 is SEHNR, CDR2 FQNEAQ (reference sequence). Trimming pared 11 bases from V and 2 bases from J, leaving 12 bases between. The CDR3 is CACPTENYGYTF. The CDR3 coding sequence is TGTGCCTGCCCCACGGAGAACTATGGCTACACCTTC.

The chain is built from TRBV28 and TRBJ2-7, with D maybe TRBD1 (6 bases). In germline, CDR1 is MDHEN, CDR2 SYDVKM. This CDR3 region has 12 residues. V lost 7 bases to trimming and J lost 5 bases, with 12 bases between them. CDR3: CASTRGSHEQYF. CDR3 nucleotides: TGTGCCAGCACCAGGGGATCCCACGAGCAGTACTTC.

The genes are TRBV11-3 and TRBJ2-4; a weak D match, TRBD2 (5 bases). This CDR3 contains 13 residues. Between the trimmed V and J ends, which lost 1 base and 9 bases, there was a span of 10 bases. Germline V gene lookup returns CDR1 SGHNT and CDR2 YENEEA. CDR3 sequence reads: CASSLGTSSIQYF. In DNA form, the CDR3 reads TGTGCCAGCAGCTTAGGGACTTCGAGCATTCAGTACTTC.

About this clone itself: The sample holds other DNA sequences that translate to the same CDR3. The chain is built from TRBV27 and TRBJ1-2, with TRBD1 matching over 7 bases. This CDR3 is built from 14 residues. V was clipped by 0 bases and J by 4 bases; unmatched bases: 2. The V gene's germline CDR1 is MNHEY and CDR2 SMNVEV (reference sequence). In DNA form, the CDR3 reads TGTGCCAGCAGTTTATCCAGGGGGAGCTATGGCTACACCTTC. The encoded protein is CASSLSRGSYGYTF.

DNA of the CDR3: TGTGCCATCAGTGACCAACTAGCGGGTTCCTACAATGAGCAGTTCTTC. Protein product: CAISDQLAGSYNEQFF. This rearrangement joins TRBV10-3 to TRBJ2-1; 9 nucleotides align to TRBD2. V shed 3 bases and J 1 base; nucleotides not matched to a gene: 4. Germline V gene data show CDR1 as ENHRY and CDR2 as SYGVKD. The CDR3 has 16 residues.

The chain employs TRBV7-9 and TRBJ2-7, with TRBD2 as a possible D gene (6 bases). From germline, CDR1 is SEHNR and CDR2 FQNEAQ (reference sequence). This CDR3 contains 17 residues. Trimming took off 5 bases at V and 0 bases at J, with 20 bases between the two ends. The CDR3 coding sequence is TGTGCCAGCAGCCAAAGCTGGGGGGTCGGGAGCTCCTACGAGCAGTACTTC. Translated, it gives CASSQSWGVGSSYEQYF. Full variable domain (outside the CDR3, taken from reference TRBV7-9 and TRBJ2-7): DTGVSQNPRHKITKRGQNVTFRCDPISEHNRLYWYRQTLGQGPEFLTYFQNEAQLEKSRLLSDRFSAERPKGSFSTLEIQRTEQGDSAMYLCASSQSWGVGSSYEQYFGPGTRLTVT.